The T cell receptor (beta chain) described here comes from a study of OX40 agonist ivuxolimab in advanced cancers. Study summary: It was ivuxolimab, an agonistic anti-OX40 (CD134) antibody, that patients were treated with. Those treated in dose escalation had hepatocellular carcinoma, melanoma, renal cell cancer or head and neck cancer. Two patients with cutaneous melanoma and one with hepatocellular carcinoma, three in total, showed partial responses.

TCRdb's copy holds only in-frame clones and misses some; the assay was immunoSEQ multiplex PCR. The data contain tens of thousands of clones, around 90% of them singletons. On cycle 4 day 1 and cycle 7 day 1, as well as at baseline, blood was sampled. Germline CDR1 and CDR2: SGDLS and YYNGEE. V was trimmed by 2 bases and J by 4 bases, leaving 10 bases between them. The CDR3 runs 14 residues. Sequencing used CD4+ or CD8+ T cells sorted from blood, obtained in a trial of the OX40 agonist ivuxolimab. This TCR was recovered from an adult with an advanced solid tumor such as melanoma, head and neck, liver or kidney cancer. This chain uses TRBV9 with TRBJ2-1; D perhaps matches TRBD2 (6 bases). Written as DNA, the CDR3 is TGTGCCAGCAGCGTTGCGGGGCAATACAATGAGCAGTTCTTC. Translating gives CASSVAGQYNEQFF.